The 8 T cell receptor beta chains in this list originate from one sample, sequenced in a study of graft-versus-host responses after intestinal transplantation. Here immunoSEQ multiplex PCR was the method, and the copy in TCRdb shows in-frame clones only, minus some. This repertoire shows nearly 90,000 clones, under 85% found once; its top ten account for about a sixth. These TCRs' antigens remain unknown. The material sequenced was unstimulated CD8+ T cells sorted from spleen or lymph node cells, taken before intestinal transplant. These receptors were obtained from a human donor who received an intestinal transplant.

This clone is labeled as medium-sized. This chain connects TRBV6-5 to TRBJ1-2; no firm D call. Per the germline V gene, CDR1 is MNHEY and CDR2 is SVGAGI. Trimming left V 0 bases short and J 3 bases short, with 14 bases between. This CDR3 spans 16 amino acids. The CDR3 here is CASSYSSSGSYYGYTF. The CDR3 DNA reads as TGTGCCAGCAGTTACTCGAGCAGTGGCTCGTACTATGGCTACACCTTC.

This chain uses TRBV4-1 with TRBJ2-7; D remains unclear. V was cut by 0 bases and J by 3 bases, with 6 bases left in between. The CDR3 is made up of 13 amino acids. From germline, CDR1 is MGHRA and CDR2 YSYEKL. CDR3 DNA sequence: TGCGCCAGCAGCCAAGATTTAAGCTACGAGCAGTACTTC. Translated, it gives CASSQDLSYEQYF.

The CDR3 is CASSPGYEQYF. The CDR3 DNA reads as TGTGCCAGCAGCCCCGGATACGAGCAGTACTTC. The rearrangement joins TRBV11-2 to TRBJ2-7; no clear D gene. Deletions cut 5 bases from V and 4 bases from J, with 6 bases between. The CDR3 runs to 11 residues. Germline CDR1 is SGHAT and CDR2 is FQNNGV.

The rearrangement joins TRBV12-5 to TRBJ2-7, with 14 bases matching TRBD2. Trimming took 6 bases from V and 4 from J; bases not matched to a gene: 5. Germline-derived CDR1 and CDR2 are LGHNT and FRNRAP. CDR3 length equals 15 residues. The CDR3 here is CASGLGTSGGYEQYF. CDR3 coding DNA: TGTGCTAGTGGCCTAGGGACTAGCGGGGGTTACGAGCAGTACTTC. Together with reference TRBV12-5 and TRBJ2-7, the CDR3 gives the full variable domain: DARVTQTPRHKVTEMGQEVTMRCQPILGHNTVFWYRQTMMQGLELLAYFRNRAPLDDSGMPKDRFSAEMPDATLATLKIQPSEPRDSAVYFCASGLGTSGGYEQYFGPGTRLTVT.

This clone came up once. This chain links TRBV7-9 with TRBJ2-7; D possibly corresponds to TRBD2 (5 bases). Trimming stripped 1 base from V and 2 bases from J, with 12 bases between. The CDR3 is 15 amino acids. Germline V gene data show CDR1 as SEHNR and CDR2 as FQNEAQ (reference sequence). The CDR3 sequence is CASSLGPRRTYEQYF. DNA of the CDR3: TGTGCCAGCAGCTTAGGCCCCCGGAGGACCTACGAGCAGTACTTC.

The rearrangement joins TRBV29-1 to TRBJ2-7; 9 bases are a match to TRBD2. CDR3 length equals 14 residues. Looked up from germline, CDR1 is SQVTM and CDR2 is ANQGSEA. V dropped 4 bases and J dropped 0; count of bases not matched to a gene: 4. DNA of the CDR3: TGCAGCGTTGGGGCGGGAGGGAGCTCCTACGAGCAGTACTTC. Translated, it gives CSVGAGGSSYEQYF.

This rearrangement joins TRBV6-5 to TRBJ1-2; the D gene is possibly TRBD1 (5 bases). The CDR3 length is 13 residues. With 2 bases removed from V and 8 bases from J, the gap between germline ends came to 12 bases. Per the germline V gene, CDR1 is MNHEY and CDR2 is SVGAGI. CDR3 sequence: CASSYGQGEGYTF. DNA of the CDR3: TGTGCCAGCAGTTACGGTCAGGGTGAGGGCTACACCTTC.

The chain joins TRBV29-1 to TRBJ1-1; D is ambiguous. Germline CDR1 SQVTM, CDR2 ANQGSEA. Trimming removed 3 bases at V and 4 bases at J, with 6 bases between. This CDR3 has 11 residues. Here the CDR3 reads CSVDYGTEAFF. The CDR3 region has the DNA TGCAGCGTTGATTATGGCACTGAAGCTTTCTTT.